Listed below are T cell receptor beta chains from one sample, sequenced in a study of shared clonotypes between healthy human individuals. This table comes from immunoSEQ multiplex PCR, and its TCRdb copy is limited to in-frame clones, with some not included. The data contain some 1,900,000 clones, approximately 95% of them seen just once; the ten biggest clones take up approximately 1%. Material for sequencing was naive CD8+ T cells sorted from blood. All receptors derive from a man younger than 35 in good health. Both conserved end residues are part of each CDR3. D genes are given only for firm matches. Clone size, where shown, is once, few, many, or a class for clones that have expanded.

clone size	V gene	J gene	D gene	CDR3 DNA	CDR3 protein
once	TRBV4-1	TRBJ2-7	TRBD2	TGCGCCAGCAGCCAAGAGTCAATCCCTAGCGGCTCCTACGAGCAGTACTTC	CASSQESIPSGSYEQYF
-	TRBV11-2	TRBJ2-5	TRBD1	TGTGCCAGCAGCTTAGAGACAGGGGGAGAGACCCAGTACTTC	CASSLETGGETQYF
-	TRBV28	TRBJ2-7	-	TGTGCCTGCAGTTTAATGATAGGGGCTTCCTACGAGCAGTACTTC	CACSLMIGASYEQYF
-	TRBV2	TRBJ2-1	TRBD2	TGTGCCAGCGGATCAGCGGGAATCTATGAGCAGTTCTTC	CASGSAGIYEQFF
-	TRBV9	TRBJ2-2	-	TGTGCCAGCAGCGTAGGAGCTACGAACACCGGGGAGCTGTTTTTT	CASSVGATNTGELFF
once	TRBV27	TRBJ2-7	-	TGTGCCAGCGGGCTAGCCCACTCCTACGAGCAGTACTTC	CASGLAHSYEQYF
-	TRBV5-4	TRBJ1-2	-	TGTGCCAGCAGCCAACATCAGTATGGCTACACCTTC	CASSQHQYGYTF
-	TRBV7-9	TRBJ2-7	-	TGTGCCAGCAGCAATGGGGCCGGCAGCTCCTACGAGCAGTACTTC	CASSNGAGSSYEQYF
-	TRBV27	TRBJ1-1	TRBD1	TGTGCCAGCAGTTTCGGGACAGGGCTGAACACTGAAGCTTTCTTT	CASSFGTGLNTEAFF
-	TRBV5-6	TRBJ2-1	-	TGTGCCAGCAGCTTTTTGGAGGGGACAGCTGAGGGGTCCTACAATGAGCAGTTCTTC	CASSFLEGTAEGSYNEQFF
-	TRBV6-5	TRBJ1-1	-	TGTGCCAGCAGGGACGGGGGGAACACTGAAGCTTTCTTT	CASRDGGNTEAFF
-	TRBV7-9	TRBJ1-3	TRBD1	TGTGCCGGGGAGGCACCCAGAAGGGACAGGGAGTGGAACACCATATATTTT	CAGEAPRRDREWNTIYF
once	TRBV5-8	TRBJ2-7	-	TGTGCCAGCAGCTGGGGGGTGAACGGGAGAACCTACGAGCAGTACTTC	CASSWGVNGRTYEQYF
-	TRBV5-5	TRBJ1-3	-	TGTGCCAGCAGCTTGGCCCATGGGCTAACAGACCCAGGAAACACCATATATTTT	CASSLAHGLTDPGNTIYF
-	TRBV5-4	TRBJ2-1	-	TGTGCCAGCAGCGAGGTGGGGGGCTCCTACAATGAGCAGTTCTTC	CASSEVGGSYNEQFF
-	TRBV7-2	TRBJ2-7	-	TGTGCCAGCAGCTTACGGGCTAGTTCATACGAGCAGTACTTC	CASSLRASSYEQYF
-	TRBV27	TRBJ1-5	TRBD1	TGTGCCAGCACCCTAACAGGGGGCGGTCAGCCCCAGCATTTT	CASTLTGGGQPQHF
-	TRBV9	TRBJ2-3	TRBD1	TGTGCCAGCAGCACCTGGACAGGACCCACAGATACGCAGTATTTT	CASSTWTGPTDTQYF
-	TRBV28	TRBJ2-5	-	TGTGCCAGCAGTTATCGAGAGACCCAGTACTTC	CASSYRETQYF
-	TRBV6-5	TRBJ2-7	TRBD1	TGTGCCAGCAGTACAGGGGACGAGCAGTACTTC	CASSTGDEQYF
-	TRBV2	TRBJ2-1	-	TGTGCCAGGCGGCTAGCGAATAACAATGAGCAGTTCTTC	CARRLANNNEQFF
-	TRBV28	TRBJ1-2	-	TGTGCCAGCAGCCCTGCTCAGAGGGGTGGCTATGGCTACACCTTC	CASSPAQRGGYGYTF
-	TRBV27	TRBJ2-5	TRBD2	TGTGCCAGCAGTCCCCTGGTGGCGGGAGTGGAGACCCAGTACTTC	CASSPLVAGVETQYF
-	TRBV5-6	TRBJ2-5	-	TGTGCCAGCAGCTCTACAGGGGAGGTAGAGACCCAGTACTTC	CASSSTGEVETQYF